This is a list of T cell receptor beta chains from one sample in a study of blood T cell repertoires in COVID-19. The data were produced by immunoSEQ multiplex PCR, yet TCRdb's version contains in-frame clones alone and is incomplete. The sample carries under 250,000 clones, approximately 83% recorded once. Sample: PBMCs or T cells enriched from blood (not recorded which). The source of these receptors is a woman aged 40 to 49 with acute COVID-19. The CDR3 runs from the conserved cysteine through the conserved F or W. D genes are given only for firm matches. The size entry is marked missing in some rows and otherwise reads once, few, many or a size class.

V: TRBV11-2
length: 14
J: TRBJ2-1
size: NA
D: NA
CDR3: CASSFEPLRGEQFF
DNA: TGTGCCAGCAGCTTCGAGCCACTACGAGGTGAGCAGTTCTTC

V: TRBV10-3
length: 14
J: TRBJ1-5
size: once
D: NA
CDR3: CAISVDGVFAPQHF
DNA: TGTGCCATCAGTGTCGACGGAGTATTCGCGCCCCAGCATTTT

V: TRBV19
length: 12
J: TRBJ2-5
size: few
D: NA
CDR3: CALRQGPETQYF
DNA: TGTGCCCTCCGCCAGGGTCCGGAGACCCAGTACTTC

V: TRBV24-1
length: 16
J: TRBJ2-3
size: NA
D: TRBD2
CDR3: CATSEGGAGATDTQYF
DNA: TGTGCCACCAGTGAGGGTGGAGCGGGAGCCACAGATACGCAGTATTTT

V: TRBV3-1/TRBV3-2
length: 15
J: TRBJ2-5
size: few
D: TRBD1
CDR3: CASSPGQGDQETQYF
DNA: TGTGCCAGCAGCCCCGGACAGGGCGACCAAGAGACCCAGTACTTC

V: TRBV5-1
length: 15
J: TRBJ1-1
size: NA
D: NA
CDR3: CASSLDPGMNTEAFF
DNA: TGCGCCAGCAGCTTGGACCCGGGGATGAACACTGAAGCTTTCTTT

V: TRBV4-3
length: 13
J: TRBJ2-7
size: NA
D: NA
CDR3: CASSQDQGYEQYF
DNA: TGCGCCAGCAGCCAAGATCAGGGGTACGAGCAGTACTTC

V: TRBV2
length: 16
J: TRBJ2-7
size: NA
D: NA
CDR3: CASRRDFLTESGEQYF
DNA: TGTGCCAGCAGGAGGGATTTTTTGACGGAGTCAGGCGAGCAGTACTTC

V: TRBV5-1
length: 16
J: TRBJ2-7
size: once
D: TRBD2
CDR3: CASSLVGSGPSYEQYF
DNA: TGCGCCAGCAGCTTGGTAGGTAGCGGGCCCTCCTACGAGCAGTACTTC

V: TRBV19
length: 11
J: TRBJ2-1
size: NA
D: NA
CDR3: CASSISGEQFF
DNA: TGTGCCAGTAGTATTTCGGGTGAGCAGTTCTTC

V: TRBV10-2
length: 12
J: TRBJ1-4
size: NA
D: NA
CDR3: CASSPSNEKLFF
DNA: TGCGCCAGCAGCCCCTCCAATGAAAAACTGTTTTTT

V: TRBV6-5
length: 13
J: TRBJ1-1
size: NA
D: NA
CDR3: CASRPAGETEAFF
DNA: TGTGCCAGCAGACCAGCGGGGGAAACTGAAGCTTTCTTT

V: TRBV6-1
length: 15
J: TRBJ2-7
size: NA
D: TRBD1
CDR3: CASSQPRTGNYEQYF
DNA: TGTGCCAGCAGTCAACCTCGGACAGGGAACTACGAGCAGTACTTC

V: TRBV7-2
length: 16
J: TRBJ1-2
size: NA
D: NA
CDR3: CASSLTSPTANYGYTF
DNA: TGTGCCAGCAGTCTCACCTCCCCTACAGCTAACTATGGCTACACCTTC

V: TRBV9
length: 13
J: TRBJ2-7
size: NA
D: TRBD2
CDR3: CASSVGTSTEQYF
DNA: TGTGCCAGCAGCGTCGGGACTAGTACCGAGCAGTACTTC

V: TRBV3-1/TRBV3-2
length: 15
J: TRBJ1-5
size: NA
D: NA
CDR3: CASSQGDPTRQPQHF
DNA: TGTGCCAGCAGCCAAGGAGACCCTACGAGGCAGCCCCAGCATTTT

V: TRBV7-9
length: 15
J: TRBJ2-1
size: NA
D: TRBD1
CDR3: CASTFRDRRHDEQFF
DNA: TGTGCCAGCACCTTCCGGGACAGACGGCACGATGAGCAGTTCTTC

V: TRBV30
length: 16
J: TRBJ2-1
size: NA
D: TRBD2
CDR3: CAWSSPGLAVFNEQFF
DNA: TGTGCCTGGAGTTCGCCGGGACTAGCGGTTTTCAATGAGCAGTTCTTC

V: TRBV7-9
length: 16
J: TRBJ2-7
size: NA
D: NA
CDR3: CASTLRGAGSSYEQYF
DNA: TGTGCCAGCACCCTCCGGGGGGCAGGAAGCTCCTACGAGCAGTACTTC

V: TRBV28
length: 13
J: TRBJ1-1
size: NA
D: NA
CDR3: CASSLSTRGEAFF
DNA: TGTGCCAGCAGTTTAAGTACACGAGGTGAAGCTTTCTTT

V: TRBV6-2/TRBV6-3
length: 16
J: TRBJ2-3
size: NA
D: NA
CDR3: CASSYSMGDPKDTQYF
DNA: TGTGCCAGCAGTTACTCGATGGGCGACCCTAAAGATACGCAGTATTTT

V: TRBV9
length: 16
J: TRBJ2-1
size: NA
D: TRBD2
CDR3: CASSVEASGRKNEQFF
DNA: TGTGCCAGCAGCGTAGAGGCTAGCGGGAGAAAGAATGAGCAGTTCTTC

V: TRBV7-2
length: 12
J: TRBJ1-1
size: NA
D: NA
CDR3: CASSFRNTEAFF
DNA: TGTGCCAGCAGCTTCCGGAACACTGAAGCTTTCTTT

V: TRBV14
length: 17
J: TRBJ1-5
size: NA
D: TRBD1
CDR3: CASSRSANRGRFQPQHF
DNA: TGTGCCAGCAGCCGTTCTGCCAACAGGGGGCGCTTTCAGCCCCAGCATTTT

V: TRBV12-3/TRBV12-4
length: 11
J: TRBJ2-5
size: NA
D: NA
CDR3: CASSSLETQYF
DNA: TGTGCCAGCAGTTCTTTAGAGACCCAGTACTTC

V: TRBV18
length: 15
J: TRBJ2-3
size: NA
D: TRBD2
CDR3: CASSSSGGAVDTQYF
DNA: TGTGCCAGCTCATCTAGCGGGGGGGCCGTTGATACGCAGTATTTT

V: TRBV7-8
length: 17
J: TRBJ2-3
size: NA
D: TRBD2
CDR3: CASSLGAGGRVPDTQYF
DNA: TGTGCCAGCAGCTTAGGAGCGGGGGGTAGGGTCCCAGATACGCAGTATTTT

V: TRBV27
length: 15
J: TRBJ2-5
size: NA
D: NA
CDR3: CASSFLFGDQETQYF
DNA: TGTGCCAGCAGTTTCCTTTTCGGGGACCAAGAGACCCAGTACTTC

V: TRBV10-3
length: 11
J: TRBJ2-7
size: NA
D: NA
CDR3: CAIGDNYEQYF
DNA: TGTGCCATCGGGGACAACTACGAGCAGTACTTC

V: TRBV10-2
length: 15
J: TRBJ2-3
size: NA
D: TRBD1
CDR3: CASSERDRHTDTQYF
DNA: TGCGCCAGCAGTGAGAGGGACAGGCACACAGATACGCAGTATTTT

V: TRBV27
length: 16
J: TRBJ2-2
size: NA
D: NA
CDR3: CASTQRALAPLMELFF
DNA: TGTGCCAGCACTCAGCGTGCCCTAGCCCCCCTAATGGAGCTGTTTTTT

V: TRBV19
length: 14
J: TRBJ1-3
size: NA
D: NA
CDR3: CASSISGTGNTIYF
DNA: TGTGCCAGTAGTATCTCGGGAACTGGAAACACCATATATTTT

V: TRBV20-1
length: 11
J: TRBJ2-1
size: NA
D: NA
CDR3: CSARVQREQFF
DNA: TGCAGTGCTAGAGTCCAACGGGAGCAGTTCTTC

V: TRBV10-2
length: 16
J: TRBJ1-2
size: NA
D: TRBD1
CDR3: CASSEMGQGVSYGYTF
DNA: TGCGCCAGCAGTGAGATGGGACAGGGGGTGAGCTATGGCTACACCTTC

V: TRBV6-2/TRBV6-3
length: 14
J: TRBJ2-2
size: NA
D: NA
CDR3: CASSIELNTGELFF
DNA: TGTGCCAGCAGTATCGAGCTTAACACCGGGGAGCTGTTTTTT

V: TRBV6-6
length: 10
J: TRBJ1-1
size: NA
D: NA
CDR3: CASSYSVAFF
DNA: TGTGCCAGCAGTTATAGCGTGGCTTTCTTT

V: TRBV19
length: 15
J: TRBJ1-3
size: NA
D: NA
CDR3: CASSIAGARGNTIYF
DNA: TGTGCCAGTAGTATCGCAGGGGCGCGGGGAAACACCATATATTTT

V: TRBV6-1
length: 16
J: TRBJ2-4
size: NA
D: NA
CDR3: CASSEEGSRAKNIQYF
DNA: TGTGCCAGCAGTGAGGAGGGGAGTAGGGCCAAAAACATTCAGTACTTC

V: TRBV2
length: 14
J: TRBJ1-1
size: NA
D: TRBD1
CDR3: CATGTGGLTTEAFF
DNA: TGTGCCACGGGGACAGGGGGTTTGACCACTGAAGCTTTCTTT

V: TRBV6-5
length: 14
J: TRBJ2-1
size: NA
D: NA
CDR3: CASSSPTRHNEQFF
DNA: TGTGCCAGCAGTTCCCCGACCAGGCACAATGAGCAGTTCTTC

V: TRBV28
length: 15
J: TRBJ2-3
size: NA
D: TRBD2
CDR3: CASRNSGDRTDTQYF
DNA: TGTGCCAGCAGGAATAGCGGGGACCGCACAGATACGCAGTATTTT

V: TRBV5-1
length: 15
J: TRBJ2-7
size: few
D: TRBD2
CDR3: CASSLKAGASYEQYF
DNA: TGCGCCAGCAGCCTCAAGGCGGGAGCCTCCTACGAGCAGTACTTC

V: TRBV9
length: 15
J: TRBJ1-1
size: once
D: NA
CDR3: CASSPLPEGNTEAFF
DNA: TGTGCCAGCAGCCCCCTGCCGGAGGGAAACACTGAAGCTTTCTTT

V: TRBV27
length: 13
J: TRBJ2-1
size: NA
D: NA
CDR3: CASTLMGSNEQFF
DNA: TGTGCCAGCACTTTAATGGGCAGCAATGAGCAGTTCTTC

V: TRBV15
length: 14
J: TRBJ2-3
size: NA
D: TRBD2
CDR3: CATSRGTRTDTQYF
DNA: TGTGCCACCAGCCGTGGGACTAGAACAGATACGCAGTATTTT

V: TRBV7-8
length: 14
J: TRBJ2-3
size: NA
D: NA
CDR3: CASSLGLSADTQYF
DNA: TGTGCCAGCAGCTTAGGCCTCTCGGCAGATACGCAGTATTTT

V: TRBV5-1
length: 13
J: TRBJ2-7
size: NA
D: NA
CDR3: CASSLEQNYEQYF
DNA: TGCGCCAGCAGCTTGGAACAAAACTACGAGCAGTACTTC

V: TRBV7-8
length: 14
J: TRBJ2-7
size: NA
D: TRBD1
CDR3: CASSPWTGAAEQYF
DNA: TGTGCCAGCAGCCCTTGGACAGGGGCGGCCGAGCAGTACTTC

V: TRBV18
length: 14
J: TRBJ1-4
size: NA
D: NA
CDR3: CASSPKQGREKLFF
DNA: TGTGCCAGCTCACCAAAACAGGGTCGGGAAAAACTGTTTTTT

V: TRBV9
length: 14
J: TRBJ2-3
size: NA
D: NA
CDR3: CASSVGTATDTQYF
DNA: TGTGCCAGCAGCGTAGGGACTGCCACAGATACGCAGTATTTT

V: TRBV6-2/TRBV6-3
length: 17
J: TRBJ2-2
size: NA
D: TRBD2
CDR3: CASSSAPGGGHPGELFF
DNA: TGTGCCAGCAGCTCCGCCCCGGGGGGGGGACATCCCGGGGAGCTGTTTTTT

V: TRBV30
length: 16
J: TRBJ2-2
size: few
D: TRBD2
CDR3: CAWSLVAGLNTGELFF
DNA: TGTGCCTGGAGTTTAGTAGCGGGGTTGAACACCGGGGAGCTGTTTTTT

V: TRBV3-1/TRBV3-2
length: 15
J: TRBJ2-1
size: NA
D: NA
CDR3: CASSQSLAPYNEQFF
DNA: TGTGCCAGCAGCCAAAGTTTAGCCCCATACAATGAGCAGTTCTTC

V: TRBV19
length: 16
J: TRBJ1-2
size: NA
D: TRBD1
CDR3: CASSIGGVTGDYGYTF
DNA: TGTGCCAGTAGTATAGGGGGTGTGACAGGGGACTATGGCTACACCTTC

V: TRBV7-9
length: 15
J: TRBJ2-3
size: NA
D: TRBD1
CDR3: CASSLMAGGIDTQYF
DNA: TGTGCCAGCAGCTTAATGGCAGGGGGAATAGATACGCAGTATTTT

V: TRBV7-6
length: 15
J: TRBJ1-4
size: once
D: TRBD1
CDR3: CASSSTGSTNEKLFF
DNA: TGTGCCAGCAGCTCGACAGGGTCTACTAATGAAAAACTGTTTTTT

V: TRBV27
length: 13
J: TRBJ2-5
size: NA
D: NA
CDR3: CASSLQGRETQYF
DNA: TGTGCCAGCAGTTTACAGGGTAGGGAGACCCAGTACTTC

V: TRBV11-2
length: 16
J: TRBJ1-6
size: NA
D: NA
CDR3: CASSLGQPSYNSPLHF
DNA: TGTGCCAGCAGCTTAGGACAACCTTCCTATAATTCACCCCTCCACTTT

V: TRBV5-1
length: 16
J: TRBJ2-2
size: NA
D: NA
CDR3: CASSLFPGVNTGELFF
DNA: TGCGCCAGCAGCTTGTTTCCAGGGGTGAACACCGGGGAGCTGTTTTTT

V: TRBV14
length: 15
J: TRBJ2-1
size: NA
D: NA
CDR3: CASSPRLGSGNEQFF
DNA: TGTGCCAGCAGCCCGCGACTGGGGAGTGGAAATGAGCAGTTCTTC